This T cell receptor (beta chain) derives from a study of shared clonotypes between healthy human individuals (dated by TCRdb to 2020 to 2022). As for the study more broadly: Three men and a couple of women, aged 18 to 49 years, made up the cohort. To estimate repertoire size and how much clonotypes are shared between individuals, the study performed deep sequencing of blood TCR repertoires from a few healthy adults. Between about 0.94 and 8.9 billion PBMCs per donor were obtained by leukapheresis. Libraries were prepared and TCR repertoires were sequenced by different laboratories using diverse techniques, in order to increase sequencing depth and limit assay-specific biases. Per donor, three plates each were used for CD4 naive and CD4 memory, two for CD8 naive, and one for CD8 memory.

Using the deep immunoSEQ assay, multiplex PCR amplified TCR CDR3 regions from genomic DNA. Extracted genomic DNA from each cell subset was spread evenly across all wells of several immunoSEQ 96-well plates, with each plate serving as a replicate. For sorted subsets, each replicate PCR was loaded with 150 to 250 ng genomic DNA, equivalent to 25,000 to 35,000 T cell genomes. Purified libraries were quantified with a Qubit 3.0 fluorometer, sized on a Bioanalyzer 2100, and re-quantified with the KAPA Library Quantification kit. Every immunoSEQ 96-well plate was sequenced on a dedicated single-read 150-cycle Illumina NextSeq 550 flow cell. As for the original processing: Because the immunoSEQ output held only junctional sequences and lacked quality scores, the filtering could not match the filtering applied to full-length reads. Sequences were annotated with PyIR, a Python wrapper for IgBLAST v1.9, using IMGT germline references to assign V/J genes and CDR3. Any read was removed if the V/J assignment was weak (E-value above 1e-6), the CDR3 was missing, or the read contained stop codons, out-of-frame junctions, or ambiguous translated residues. V3J clonotypes were defined as sequences sharing the same inferred V gene, J gene, and CDR3 amino acid sequence. Percentage overlap between repertoires was computed as shared unique clonotypes divided by the size of the smaller repertoire. Richness of each repertoire was evaluated using RTK rarefaction, the Chao1 estimator, and Recon v2.1 estimates of unobserved clonotypes. OLGA was used to compute generation probabilities for all TCRbeta clonotypes that the gDNA method yielded from several donors. TCRdb provides this immuneACCESS table in a form limited to in-frame rearrangements. Some clones are lacking; in checked studies, under half of them reflect an unresolved V gene, and why the rest are absent is not known. The D gene and trimming were derived from the DNA, and the V and J assignments and clone size from that table. This sample holds some 2,000,000 clones; nearly 97% were observed only once. Of the sample, roughly 0.13% falls within the top ten clones.

Summary of the overall study and its limitations: Even with the large sequencing depth, rarefaction of the sorted-subset datasets indicated that sequencing was incomplete. Across a handful of donors, about 5.2% of naive CD4, around 3.5% of naive CD8, 2% to 2.5% of memory CD4, and about 0.44% of memory CD8 clonotypes were shared. Higher generation probabilities were observed for clonotypes shared by all four sorted-subset donors than for non-shared clonotypes. Estimated clonotype richness was generally larger for naive than for memory subsets. Sampling was limited to blood, and TCR repertoires in tissue likely differ from TCR repertoires in blood. The small number of donors limited the genetic and exposure-history diversity represented. Pairwise subsampling led to the expectation that sequencing depth would affect the degree of clonotype sharing among donors.

The donors were healthy, HIV-negative adults with no recently reported acute infections or vaccinations. Only Caucasian adults living in Nashville, Tennessee, USA were represented among the donors. Magnetic negative selection was used to enrich CD4+ T cells, after which naive cells were positively selected on CD45RA and the negative fraction became the memory subset. After blood collection by leukapheresis, PBMCs were isolated using Ficoll-Histopaque density gradient centrifugation and then cryopreserved in the vapor phase of liquid nitrogen. Analytical flow cytometry was used to check the purity and quantity of each magnetically sorted T cell population. Each sorted fraction had its genomic DNA isolated and then quantified by UV absorbance on a Nanodrop 2000c. About this clone: Its binding antigen is unknown. No base qualities exist here, and no much larger clone lies one base off it.

A distance of 11 bases separates the germline ends of V and J, which lose 2 bases and 4 bases respectively. CDR1 and CDR2 are drawn from the germline V gene: ENHRY, SYGVKD. Including the terminal cysteine and phenylalanine, the CDR3 comprises 14 residues. Of the read, only the CDR3 DNA is kept; its 42 bases are in frame from base 1. The source is a man aged 18 to 30 in good health. The chain employs TRBV10-3 and TRBJ1-2; 5 matching bases give a weak D call of TRBD1. The sample consisted of naive CD4+ T cells sorted from blood. Read against the paper, the sample's cell subset or site label means: CD45RA+ positively selected. The CDR3 corresponds to CAISEPGGVYGYTF. The sequenced DNA is TGTGCCATCAGTGAGCCGGGAGGGGTCTATGGCTACACCTTC.